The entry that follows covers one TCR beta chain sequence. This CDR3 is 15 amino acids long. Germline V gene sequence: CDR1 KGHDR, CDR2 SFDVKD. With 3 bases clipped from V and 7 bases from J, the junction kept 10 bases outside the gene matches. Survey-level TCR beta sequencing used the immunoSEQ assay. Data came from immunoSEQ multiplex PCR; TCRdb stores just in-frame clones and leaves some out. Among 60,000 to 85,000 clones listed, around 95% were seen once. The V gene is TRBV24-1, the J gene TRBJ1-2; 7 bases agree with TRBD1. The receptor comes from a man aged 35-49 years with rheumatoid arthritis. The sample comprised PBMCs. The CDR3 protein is CATSDPTGLGGGYTF. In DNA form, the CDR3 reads TGTGCCACCAGTGATCCGACAGGGTTAGGAGGTGGCTACACCTTC.